Listed here are 31 T cell receptor beta chains from one sample, sequenced in a study of T cells in Graves' hyperthyroidism and ophthalmopathy. Amplification yielded TCR beta CDR3 regions, with RNA transcripts as the source. TCR CDR3 regions were first amplified by RT-PCR with HTBI primers. TCRdb redid the calling of the multiplex PCR reads with MiXCR, one entry per CDR3 protein. The sample has about 200,000 distinct CDR3 sequences; 17% are singletons. The sample consisted of blood. The receptors originated from a woman in her 50s with Graves' hyperthyroidism.

There are many counts of this clonotype. This chain joins TRBV6-8 and TRBJ2-7; TRBD1 matches 8 bases. This CDR3 has 17 residues. The germline gives CDR1 MNHGY, CDR2 SAAAGT. The trim removed 6 bases at V and 0 bases at J, leaving 13 bases unmatched. CDR3 loop: CASSKAAPDRDSYEQYF. Written as DNA, the CDR3 is TGTGCCAGCAGCAAGGCCGCTCCGGACAGGGACTCCTACGAGCAGTACTTC.

In its sample, this clonotype was seen many times. The chain combines TRBV11-2 with TRBJ1-1; weak D call: TRBD1 (5 bases). V lost 2 bases to trimming and J lost 3 bases, with 10 bases between them. The CDR3 runs to 14 residues. Germline-derived CDR1 and CDR2 are SGHAT and FQNNGV. The CDR3 protein is CASSLRDGDTEAFF. CDR3 nucleotides: TGTGCCAGCAGCTTAAGGGACGGGGACACTGAAGCTTTCTTT.

This clonotype has ten or more counts. J is TRBJ2-7 and V is TRBV7-8; 7 bases are a match to TRBD2. Germline loops: CDR1 SGHVS, CDR2 FQNEAQ. The CDR3 sequence is 14 residues long. J gave up 5 bases and V 1 base, and 5 bases lay outside the gene matches. The CDR3 protein is CASSLVSSGDEQYF. In DNA, the CDR3 is TGTGCCAGCAGCTTAGTTTCTAGCGGCGACGAGCAGTACTTC.

About this clonotype: A much larger clone lies one base from this, so it may be a read error. The genes are TRBV4-2 and TRBJ2-3, with D unclear. The germline V gene encodes CDR1 LGHNA and CDR2 YNFKEQ. CDR3 size: 14 residues. With 0 bases removed from V and 2 bases from J, the gap between germline ends came to 6 bases. CDR3 sequence reads: CASSQDMATDTQYF. CDR3 nucleotide sequence: TGTGCCAGCAGCCAAGATATGGCCACAGATACGCAGTATTTT.

This clonotype was observed many times. This sequence joins TRBV27 and TRBJ2-5; D uncertain. The germline gives CDR1 MNHEY, CDR2 SMNVEV (reference sequence). Trimming pared 2 bases from V and 5 bases from J, leaving 9 bases between. The CDR3 contains 13 residues. The CDR3 spells CASSLNFRETQYF. The CDR3, as DNA: TGTGCCAGCAGTTTAAACTTTCGTGAGACCCAGTACTTC.

This clonotype was recorded many times. J is TRBJ2-5 and V is TRBV7-2; D gene ambiguous. The CDR3 has 14 residues. Germline V gene lookup returns CDR1 SGHTA and CDR2 FQGNSA. Trimming stripped 2 bases from V and 2 bases from J, with 9 bases between. The CDR3 DNA sequence: TGTGCCAGCAGCTTATGGTCAAAACAAGAGACCCAGTACTTC. Translated, it gives CASSLWSKQETQYF.

This clonotype was seen ten or more times. The J gene is TRBJ1-5, the V gene TRBV27; the D is unclear. The CDR3 has 15 residues. V lost 4 bases and J lost 5, with 15 bases in between. CDR1 is MNHEY, CDR2 SMNVEV, per germline (reference sequence). The CDR3 DNA follows: TGTGCCAGCAGTTCCACTGTCGGGGAAGATCAGCCCCAGCATTTT. Its translation is CASSSTVGEDQPQHF.

This clonotype was seen repeatedly, ten times or more. The chain links TRBV20-1 to TRBJ2-3; tentative D call: TRBD2 (5 bases). The CDR3 is 12 amino acids. Trimming removed 6 bases from V and 2 bases from J, with 9 bases in between. In germline, CDR1 is DFQATT, CDR2 SNEGSKA (reference sequence). The CDR3 nucleotides are TGCAGTGCGCTCGGGAACACAGATACGCAGTATTTT. Its translation: CSALGNTDTQYF.

In its sample, this clonotype was seen a few times. V is TRBV11-3 and J is TRBJ2-1; D remains unclear. This CDR3 contains 14 residues. CDR1 is SGHNT and CDR2 is YENEEA in the germline V gene. Trimming took 2 bases from V and 2 from J, leaving 7 bases between them. CDR3 sequence reads: CASSLSQTYNEQFF. The CDR3, as DNA: TGTGCCAGCAGCTTAAGTCAGACCTACAATGAGCAGTTCTTC.

This clonotype was recorded at least ten times. This chain uses TRBV11-2 with TRBJ2-2; TRBD1 is a possible D gene (6 bases). Trimming cost V 2 bases and J 6 bases, with 16 bases left between them. The CDR3 loop spans 16 amino acids. In germline, CDR1 is SGHAT, CDR2 FQNNGV. This CDR3 is CASSLTRGNSAGELFF. Written as DNA, the CDR3 is TGTGCCAGCAGCTTAACGAGGGGGAATAGCGCCGGGGAGCTGTTTTTT. Combining the CDR3 with reference TRBV11-2 and TRBJ2-2 gives the whole variable domain EAGVAQSPRYKIIEKRQSVAFWCNPISGHATLYWYQQILGQGPKLLIQFQNNGVVDDSQLPKDRFSAERLKGVDSTLKIQPAKLEDSAVYLCASSLTRGNSAGELFFGEGSRLTVL.

The gene calls are TRBV7-9 and TRBJ1-1; no clear D gene. Per germline, CDR1 SEHNR and CDR2 FQNEAQ (reference sequence). This CDR3 has 14 residues. Trimming cost V 0 bases and J 3 bases, with 8 bases left between them. The CDR3 DNA reads TGTGCCAGCAGCTTAGCGGCCAGCTACACTGAAGCTTTCTTT. Amino acids: CASSLAASYTEAFF.

This clonotype was observed a handful of times. This sequence joins TRBV7-9 and TRBJ2-1, with D perhaps matching TRBD2 (5 bases). CDR3 length: 13 residues. CDR1 SEHNR and CDR2 FQNEAQ come from the germline V gene (reference sequence). V gave up 2 bases and J gave up 4 bases, with 6 bases separating them. For the CDR3, the DNA is TGTGCCAGCAGCTTAACTAGTTACAATGAGCAGTTCTTC. Its protein product is CASSLTSYNEQFF.

CDR3 amino acids: CASSPGGYTEAFF. Written as DNA, the CDR3 is TGTGCCAGCAGCCCAGGGGGGTACACTGAAGCTTTCTTT. The chain joins TRBV14 to TRBJ1-1; 7 bases align to TRBD1. CDR1 is SGHDN, CDR2 FVKESK, per germline. After removal of 4 bases from V and 3 bases from J, the junction contained 2 bases not matched to a gene. The CDR3 totals 13 residues. Supplemented by reference TRBV14 and TRBJ1-1, the full variable domain reads EAGVTQFPSHSVIEKGQTVTLRCDPISGHDNLYWYRRVMGKEIKFLLHFVKESKQDESGMPNNRFLAERTGGTYSTLKVQPAELEDSGVYFCASSPGGYTEAFFGQGTRLTVV.

This clonotype was observed at least ten times. V gene TRBV20-1 combines with J gene TRBJ2-7, with 11 bases aligning to TRBD2. After removal of 4 bases from V and 5 bases from J, the junction contained 22 bases not matched to a gene. CDR1 DFQATT and CDR2 SNEGSKA come from the germline V gene (reference sequence). The CDR3 extends over 19 amino acids. This chain's CDR3 is CSATSPNRRLAGGVNEQYF. DNA for the CDR3: TGCAGTGCTACATCCCCCAATAGGAGATTAGCGGGAGGGGTCAACGAGCAGTACTTC.

This clonotype was seen ten or more times. The chain has TRBV7-8 and TRBJ2-2; D may match TRBD1 or TRBD2 (5 bases each). The CDR3 length is 15 residues. The V end lost 5 bases, the J end lost 5 bases, and 15 bases lay between the germline ends. Germline V gene data show CDR1 as SGHVS and CDR2 as FQNEAQ. CDR3 bases: TGTGCCAGCAGCCTCCGCCGAGGGGTTACCGGGGAGCTGTTTTTT. It codes for CASSLRRGVTGELFF.

This clonotype was seen ten or more times. This sequence joins TRBV20-1 and TRBJ1-5; D is perhaps TRBD1 (6 bases). Trimming took 4 bases from V and 2 from J, leaving 6 bases between them. The length of the CDR3 is 12 residues. CDR1 and CDR2 (germline): DFQATT, SNEGSKA (reference sequence). The CDR3 DNA reads TGCAGTGCTACAGGGGGCAATCAGCCCCAGCATTTT. Translated, it gives CSATGGNQPQHF.

This clonotype was counted ten times or more. The chain combines TRBV6-5 with TRBJ2-1; 7 positions match TRBD1. The junction had 5 bases not matched to a gene; V was cut back by 1 base and J by 2 bases. Germline assignment: CDR1 MNHEY and CDR2 SVGAGI. The CDR3 totals 16 residues. This chain's CDR3 is CASSYYSTGPYNEQFF. The CDR3 nucleotides read TGTGCCAGCAGTTACTACTCGACAGGGCCCTACAATGAGCAGTTCTTC.

This clonotype was observed at least ten times. This chain uses TRBV27 with TRBJ2-3, with TRBD1 matching 12 bases. This CDR3 has 17 residues. The junction had 8 bases not matched to a gene; V was cut back by 4 bases and J by 3 bases. The germline V gene has CDR1 MNHEY and CDR2 SMNVEV (reference sequence). The CDR3 sequence: CASSSWDRGQLTDTQYF. The CDR3, as DNA: TGTGCCAGCAGTTCCTGGGACAGGGGGCAGCTGACAGATACGCAGTATTTT.

This clonotype was detected ten times or more. The V call is TRBV11-2, the J call TRBJ2-3; 10 nucleotides line up with TRBD2. This CDR3 has 16 amino acids. With V trimmed by 1 base and J by 6 bases, 7 bases remained unmatched. The germline gives CDR1 SGHAT, CDR2 FQNNGV. The CDR3 spells CASSLGSSGSGDTQYF. CDR3 in DNA: TGTGCCAGCAGCTTAGGGTCTAGCGGGAGTGGGGATACGCAGTATTTT.

This clonotype was detected only a few times. The chain has TRBV7-3 and TRBJ1-1; D uncertain. Germline CDR1 is SGHTA and CDR2 is FQGTGA. This CDR3 contains 15 residues. The V end lost 1 base, the J end lost 1 base, and 10 bases lay between the germline ends. The CDR3 spells CASSLIHIANTEAFF. CDR3 nucleotides: TGTGCCAGCAGCTTAATCCACATAGCGAACACTGAAGCTTTCTTT.

This clonotype was counted ten times or more. The J gene is TRBJ2-1, the V gene TRBV7-9; 11 bases align to TRBD2. CDR3 length: 16 amino acids. The trim removed 1 base at V and 4 bases at J, leaving 3 bases unmatched. Germline assignment: CDR1 SEHNR and CDR2 FQNEAQ (reference sequence). This CDR3 reads CASSLGLAGIYNEQFF. DNA for the CDR3: TGTGCCAGCAGCTTAGGACTAGCGGGGATATACAATGAGCAGTTCTTC.

This clonotype was detected ten times or more. The chain joins TRBV27 to TRBJ2-3; 8 nucleotides line up with TRBD1. This CDR3 contains 14 residues. Germline assignment: CDR1 MNHEY and CDR2 SMNVEV (reference sequence). V was pared by 3 bases and J by 3 bases, with 2 bases of the junction left unmatched. CDR3 amino acids: CASSFRGQTDTQYF. CDR3 DNA sequence: TGTGCCAGCAGTTTCAGGGGGCAGACAGATACGCAGTATTTT.

The rearrangement joins TRBV2 to TRBJ2-1; TRBD2 matches 12 bases. Unmatched junction bases numbered 14, after V lost 7 bases and J lost 10 bases. This CDR3 region has 16 residues. Germline values: CDR1 SNHLY, CDR2 FYNNEI. The CDR3 region has the DNA TGTGCCAGCACTCCCGCTGCTAGCGGGAGGGCACGAGAGCAGTTCTTC. This gives the protein CASTPAASGRAREQFF.

In this sample, this clonotype turned up many times. This sequence joins TRBV7-2 and TRBJ2-7; TRBD2 might be the D (5 bases). Trimming shortened V by 4 bases and J by 2 bases, and 15 bases separated the two germline ends. This CDR3 has 15 residues. Germline V CDR1 and CDR2: SGHTA, FQGNSA. The CDR3 DNA reads as TGTGCCAGCAGCTCTTCGGCGACTAATGCCTACGAGCAGTACTTC. It encodes CASSSSATNAYEQYF.

This clonotype showed up many times. The chain uses TRBV4-2 and TRBJ2-7; a possible D gene is TRBD2 (6 bases). This CDR3 region has 14 residues. Germline V gives CDR1 LGHNA, CDR2 YNFKEQ. Trimming removed 4 bases from V and 5 bases from J, with 15 bases in between. The CDR3 coding sequence is TGTGCCAGCAGCCCCCGGCCGGGGGACGACGAGCAGTACTTC. Protein sequence: CASSPRPGDDEQYF.

This clonotype was picked up many times. J is TRBJ2-3 and V is TRBV3-1, with unresolved D. The CDR3 consists of 15 residues. V shed 0 bases and J shed 6 bases, with 13 bases lying between them. In germline, CDR1 is LGHDT, CDR2 YNNKEL (reference sequence). CDR3 residues: CASSQDALPIDTQYF. In nucleotides, the CDR3 is TGTGCCAGCAGCCAAGATGCCCTTCCTATCGATACGCAGTATTTT.

This clonotype was observed at least ten times. J is TRBJ2-2 and V is TRBV2; 13 bases are a match to TRBD2. Losses at the gene ends were 7 bases for V and 4 bases for J; bases not matched to a gene: 6. The CDR3 covers 16 residues. The V gene's germline CDR1 is SNHLY and CDR2 FYNNEI. CDR3 in amino acids: CASKGTSGALTGELFF. The CDR3, as DNA: TGTGCCAGCAAGGGGACTAGCGGGGCCCTCACCGGGGAGCTGTTTTTT.

This clonotype was counted a few times. The chain combines TRBV19 with TRBJ1-5; D not resolved. V lost 7 bases to trimming and J lost 4 bases, with 11 bases between them. Germline V gene sequence: CDR1 LNHDA, CDR2 SQIVND (reference sequence). The CDR3 is made up of 13 amino acids. The CDR3 loop reads CASTPHRNQPQHF. The DNA for the CDR3 is TGTGCCAGTACCCCCCACAGAAATCAGCCCCAGCATTTT.

This rearrangement joins TRBV28 to TRBJ1-2; a possible D gene is TRBD1 (5 bases). Trimming took 6 bases from V and 5 from J, leaving 13 bases between them. Germline V lookup: CDR1 MDHEN, CDR2 SYDVKM. The length of the CDR3 is 13 residues. CDR3 amino acids: CASSSGGTYGYTF. The CDR3 DNA is TGTGCCAGCAGCTCGGGTGGGACGTATGGCTACACCTTC.

The table lists this clonotype with many counts. The rearrangement links TRBV11-2 to TRBJ2-2; a weak D match, TRBD2 (5 bases). This CDR3 comprises 16 residues. V was cut by 3 bases and J by 1 base, with 12 bases left in between. Germline CDR1 is SGHAT and CDR2 is FQNNGV. The CDR3 DNA reads as TGTGCCAGCAGCTTGCTAGCCATACAGAACACCGGGGAGCTGTTTTTT. Amino acid sequence: CASSLLAIQNTGELFF.

This clonotype was observed many times. The V and J genes are TRBV7-2 and TRBJ1-2, with TRBD1 matching 7 bases. Germline-derived CDR1 and CDR2 are SGHTA and FQGNSA. V was clipped by 5 bases and J by 0 bases; unmatched bases: 3. The CDR3 is 14 amino acids. The CDR3 region is CASSQQGPNYGYTF. In DNA, the CDR3 is TGTGCCAGCAGCCAACAGGGGCCTAACTATGGCTACACCTTC.